Listed below are T cell receptor beta chains from one sample, sequenced in a study of CD8 T cells in Susac syndrome. TCRdb re-called the immunoSEQ multiplex PCR reads with MiXCR, one entry per CDR3 protein. The repertoire consists of some 120,000 distinct CDR3 sequences, with about 94% occurring once and the leading ten covering about 0.19%. The sample taken for sequencing was CD8+ T cells from PBMCs. The receptor source for this set is a human donor with Susac syndrome. Each CDR3 is given with its conserved first and last residue. A D gene is named only where the DNA matches it firmly. Clone size is shown for a subset of rows, as once, few, many or a class of expanded clone.

D gene,clone size,J gene,V gene,CDR3 DNA,CDR3 protein
NA,NA,TRBJ2-3,TRBV29-1,TGCAGCGGGACAGCACCAAGCACAGATACGCAGTATTTT,CSGTAPSTDTQYF
NA,NA,TRBJ1-6,TRBV12-3/TRBV12-4,TGTGCCAGCAGTCCTACAGGTGTGGATTCACCCCTCCACTTT,CASSPTGVDSPLHF
TRBD2,NA,TRBJ2-1,TRBV6-1,TGTGCCAGTCTGTGGCGGGAGACCTACAATGAGCAGTTCTTC,CASLWRETYNEQFF
NA,NA,TRBJ1-2,TRBV29-1,TGCAGCGTTGTGCACAGACTCTATGGCTACACCTTC,CSVVHRLYGYTF
NA,NA,TRBJ1-4,TRBV30,TGTGCCTGGAACACAGGGATAGGCGATGAAAAACTGTTTTTT,CAWNTGIGDEKLFF
NA,NA,TRBJ1-6,TRBV20-1,TGCAGTGCTAGACCCGGGGCAGGGGACATGACACCCCTCCACTTT,CSARPGAGDMTPLHF
NA,NA,TRBJ1-4,TRBV7-9,TGTGCCAGCAGCACCCGACAGGACAGAAATGAAAAACTGTTTTTT,CASSTRQDRNEKLFF
NA,once,TRBJ2-7,TRBV5-6,TGTGCCAGCAGCTTCGCCCCTCCCTACGAGCAGTACTTC,CASSFAPPYEQYF
NA,NA,TRBJ1-4,TRBV15,TGTGCCACCAGCGGGGCAGGACGGAGTGAAAAACTGTTTTTT,CATSGAGRSEKLFF
NA,NA,TRBJ2-5,TRBV5-4,TGTGCCAGCAGCCACAGGGAGGTGGATCCCCAAGAGACCCAGTACTTC,CASSHREVDPQETQYF
TRBD2,NA,TRBJ2-7,TRBV7-9,TGTGCCAGCAGCTTAGGGGACGTCGGTAGCGGGAGACACGAGCAGTACTTC,CASSLGDVGSGRHEQYF
NA,NA,TRBJ2-1,TRBV14,TGTGCCAGCAGCCAAGGACAGTCTAGAGCCTTC,CASSQGQSRAF
NA,once,TRBJ1-1,TRBV6-5,TGTGCCAGCAGTTGGGGCCTCATGAACACTGAAGCTTTCTTT,CASSWGLMNTEAFF
TRBD1,NA,TRBJ1-2,TRBV5-1,TGCGCCAGCAGCCTCGACAGGGGGGGAGCTGGCTACACCTTC,CASSLDRGGAGYTF
TRBD2,once,TRBJ2-2,TRBV4-2,TGTGCCAGCAGCCAAACGACTAGCTCTCTCACCGGGGAGCTGTTTTTT,CASSQTTSSLTGELFF
NA,NA,TRBJ2-1,TRBV6-2/TRBV6-3,TGTGCCAGCAGTGTTTACAATGAGCAGTTCTTC,CASSVYNEQFF
NA,NA,TRBJ1-1,TRBV7-3,TGTGCCAGCAGCCTCCAGACGAACACTGAAGCTTTCTTT,CASSLQTNTEAFF
TRBD2,NA,TRBJ2-2,TRBV24-1,TGTGCCACCAGTGATGTGACTAGCGGGAGTATCACCGGGGAGCTGTTTTTT,CATSDVTSGSITGELFF
TRBD2,once,TRBJ2-7,TRBV13,TGTGCCAGCAGCTCCTCGGGACTAGCGGGAGCCCACGAGCAGTACTTC,CASSSSGLAGAHEQYF
NA,NA,TRBJ2-7,TRBV7-3,TGTGCCAGCAGCTTACTGGGCTTTTCCTACGAGCAGTACTTC,CASSLLGFSYEQYF
NA,few,TRBJ2-7,TRBV6-1,TGTGCCAGCAACCTTGCGGGGTACGAGCAGTACTTC,CASNLAGYEQYF
TRBD1,NA,TRBJ1-2,TRBV12-3/TRBV12-4,TGTGCCAGCAGTTGGACAGGGGAGGACTATGGCTACACCTTC,CASSWTGEDYGYTF